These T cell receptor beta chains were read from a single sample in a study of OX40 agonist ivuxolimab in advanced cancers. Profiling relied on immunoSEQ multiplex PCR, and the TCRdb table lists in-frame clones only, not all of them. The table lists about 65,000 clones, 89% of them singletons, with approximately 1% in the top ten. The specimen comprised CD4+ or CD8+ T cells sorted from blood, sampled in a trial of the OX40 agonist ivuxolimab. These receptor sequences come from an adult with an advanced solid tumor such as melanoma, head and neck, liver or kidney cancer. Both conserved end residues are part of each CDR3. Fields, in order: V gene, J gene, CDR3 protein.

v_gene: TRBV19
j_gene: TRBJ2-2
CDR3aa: CASSIDGVGGELFF

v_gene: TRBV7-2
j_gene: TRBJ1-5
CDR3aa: CASSLTVVGARAQPQHF

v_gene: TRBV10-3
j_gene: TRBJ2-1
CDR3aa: CAISELTSANEQFF

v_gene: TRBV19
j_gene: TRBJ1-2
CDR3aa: CASRRQVNYGYTF

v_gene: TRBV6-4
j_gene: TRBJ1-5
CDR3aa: CASSGSAGNSNQPQHF

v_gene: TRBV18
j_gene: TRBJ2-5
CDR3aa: CASSTGSGGETQYF

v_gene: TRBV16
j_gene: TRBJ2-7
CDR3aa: CASSQYEGVYEQYF

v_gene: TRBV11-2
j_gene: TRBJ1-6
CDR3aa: CASREQGLGNSPLHF

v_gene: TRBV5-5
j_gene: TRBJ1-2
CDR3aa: CASSRTGSRAGYGYTF

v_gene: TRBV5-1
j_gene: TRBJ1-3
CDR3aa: CASSAGRQGDAGNTIYF

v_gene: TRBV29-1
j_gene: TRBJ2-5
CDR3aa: CSVGKLAHQETQYF

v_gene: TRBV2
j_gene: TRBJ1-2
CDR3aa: CASSSTGGRYGYTF

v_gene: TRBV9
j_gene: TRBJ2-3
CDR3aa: CASSVSGTSTDTQYF

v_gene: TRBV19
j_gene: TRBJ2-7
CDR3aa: CASSSATSYEQYF

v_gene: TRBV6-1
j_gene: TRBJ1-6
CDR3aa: CASIEDSSNSPLHF

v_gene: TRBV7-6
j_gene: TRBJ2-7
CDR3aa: CASSLGQGANEQYF

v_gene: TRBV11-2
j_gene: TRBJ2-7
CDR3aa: CASSLVGYYEQYF

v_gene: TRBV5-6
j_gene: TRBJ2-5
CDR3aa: CASSSIGTQYF

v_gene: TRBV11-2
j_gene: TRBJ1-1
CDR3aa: CASGGQRNTEAFF

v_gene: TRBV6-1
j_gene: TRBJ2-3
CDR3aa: CASSEKGGQGRRTDTQYF

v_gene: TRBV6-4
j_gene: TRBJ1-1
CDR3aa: CASSKTKNTEAFF

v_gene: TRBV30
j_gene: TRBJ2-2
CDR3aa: CAWSREANTGELFF

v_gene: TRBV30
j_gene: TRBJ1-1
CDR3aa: CACMHKVRTEAFF

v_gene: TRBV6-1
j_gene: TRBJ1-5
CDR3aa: CASILGAASNQPQHF

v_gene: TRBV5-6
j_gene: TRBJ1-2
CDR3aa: CASSATAWSPENYGYTF

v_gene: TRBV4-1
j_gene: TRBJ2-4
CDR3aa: CASSQVRGAGVLAKNIQYF

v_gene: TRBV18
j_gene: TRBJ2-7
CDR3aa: CASSPPIGKSYEQYF

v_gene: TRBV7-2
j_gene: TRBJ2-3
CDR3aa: CASSLAVSSGGTQYF

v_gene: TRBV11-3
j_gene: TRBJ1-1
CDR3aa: CASSLNVNTEAFF

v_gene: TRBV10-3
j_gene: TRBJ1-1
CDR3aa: CAISARENTEAFF

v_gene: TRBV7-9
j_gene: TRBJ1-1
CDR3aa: CASSQAGGFGAFF

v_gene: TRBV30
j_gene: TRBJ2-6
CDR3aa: CAWSVRSSGANVLTF

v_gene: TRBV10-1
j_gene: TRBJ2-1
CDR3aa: CASSESAQGYNEQFF

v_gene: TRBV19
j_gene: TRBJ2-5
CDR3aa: CASSMYSQETQYF

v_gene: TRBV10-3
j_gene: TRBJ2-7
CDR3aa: CAIRRDREPTYEQYF

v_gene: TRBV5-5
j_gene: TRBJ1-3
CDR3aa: CASTNGGGNTIYF

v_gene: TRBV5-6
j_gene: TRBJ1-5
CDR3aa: CASSLREAGGIQPQHF

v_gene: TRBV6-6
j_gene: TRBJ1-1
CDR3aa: CASSPPGRAEAFF

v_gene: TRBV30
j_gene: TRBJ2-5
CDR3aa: CAWSLGHRAETQYF

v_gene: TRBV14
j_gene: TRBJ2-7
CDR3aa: CASSRSGTGPQYF

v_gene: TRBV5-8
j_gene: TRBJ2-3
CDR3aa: CASSLGRGWTDTQYF

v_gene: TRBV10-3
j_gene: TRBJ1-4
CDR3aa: CAISPGGVGEKLFF

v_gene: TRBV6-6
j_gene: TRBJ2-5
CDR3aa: CASSYRGQGETQYF

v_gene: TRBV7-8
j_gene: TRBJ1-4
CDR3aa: CASSLRETNEKLFF

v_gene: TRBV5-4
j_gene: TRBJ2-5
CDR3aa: CASSFGLAGGLYQETQYF

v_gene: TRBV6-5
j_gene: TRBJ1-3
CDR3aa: CASSYSGYSGNTIYF

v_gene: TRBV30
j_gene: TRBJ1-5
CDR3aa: CAWSVGMELTEQPYSNQPQHF

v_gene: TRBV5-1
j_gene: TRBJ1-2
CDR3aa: CASSGGPNYGYTF

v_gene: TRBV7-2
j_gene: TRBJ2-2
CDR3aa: CASRRPGQGAGGELFF

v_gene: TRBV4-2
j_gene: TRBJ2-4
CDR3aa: CASSQVLGAKNIQYF

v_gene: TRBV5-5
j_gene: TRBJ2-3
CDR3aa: CASSLYFRDGGFTQYF

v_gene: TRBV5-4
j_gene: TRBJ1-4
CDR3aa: CASSSRGGNANEKLFF

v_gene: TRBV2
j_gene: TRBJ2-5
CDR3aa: CASSVEEKTQYF

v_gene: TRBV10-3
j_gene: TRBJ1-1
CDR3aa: CAISESGGREAFF

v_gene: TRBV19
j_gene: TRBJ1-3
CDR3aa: CASRQSDRTGNTIYF

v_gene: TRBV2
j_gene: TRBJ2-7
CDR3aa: CASTRTESSYEQYF

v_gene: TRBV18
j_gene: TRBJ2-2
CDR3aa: CASSPRPSGGRRSGELFF

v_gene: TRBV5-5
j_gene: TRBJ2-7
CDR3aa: CASSITGATYEQYF

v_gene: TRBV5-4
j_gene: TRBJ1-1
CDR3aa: CASSLDPGNLNTEAFF